This T cell receptor beta chain is drawn from a study of T cell changes during pregnancy in multiple sclerosis. Data came from immunoSEQ multiplex PCR; TCRdb stores just in-frame clones and leaves some out. The top ten hold just over 3% of the sample, which has about 70,000 clones, roughly 92% seen once. CDR3 length: 15 amino acids. V gave up 0 bases and J gave up 5 bases; unmatched junction bases: 5. The germline V gene encodes CDR1 LGHNA and CDR2 YSLEER. This chain connects TRBV4-3 to TRBJ2-7; 9 positions match TRBD1. The sample here was CD8+ T cells from peripheral blood mononuclear cells, taken in the third trimester of pregnancy. The TCR comes from a female donor in good health, enrolled as a control in a pregnancy study. CDR3 region: CASSQDPDRGDEQYF. The CDR3 bases are TGCGCCAGCAGCCAAGATCCAGACAGGGGGGACGAGCAGTACTTC.